This T cell receptor (beta chain) came from a study of T cell responses to AZD1222 COVID-19 vaccine. Study-level points and caveats: Sampling that yielded the repertoires occurred only after the peak T cell response. Of spike-specific TCRs, nearly half reportedly target regions left unmutated in variants.

TCRdb's copy holds only in-frame clones and misses some; the assay was immunoSEQ multiplex PCR. The sample records 100,000 to 120,000 clones, around 90% being singletons. Concerning this clone itself: What it binds is unknown.

CDR1 and CDR2 (germline): SGHNT, YYREEE (reference sequence). With 3 bases removed from V and 7 bases from J, the gap between germline ends came to 14 bases. There are 15 residues in the CDR3. This TCR was recovered from an adult in good health. This rearrangement joins TRBV5-4 to TRBJ1-6, with a possible D match to TRBD1 (5 bases). The sequencing used peripheral blood, collected on day 0 of MenACWY control vaccination. DNA of the CDR3: TGTGCCAGCAGCTCGATCGGGACGGGCAATTCACCCCTCCACTTT. Residues: CASSSIGTGNSPLHF.